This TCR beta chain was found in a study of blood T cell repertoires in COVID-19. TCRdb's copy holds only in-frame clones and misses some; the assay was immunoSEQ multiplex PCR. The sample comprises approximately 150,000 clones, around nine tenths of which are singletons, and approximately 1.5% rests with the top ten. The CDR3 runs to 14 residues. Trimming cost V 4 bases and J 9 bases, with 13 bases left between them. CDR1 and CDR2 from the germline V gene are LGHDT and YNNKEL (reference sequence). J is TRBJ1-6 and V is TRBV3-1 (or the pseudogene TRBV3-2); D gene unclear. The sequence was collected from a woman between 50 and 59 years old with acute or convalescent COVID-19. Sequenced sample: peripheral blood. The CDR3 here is CASSLLVVRSPLHF. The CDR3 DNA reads TGTGCCAGCAGCCTTCTGGTAGTACGTTCACCCCTCCACTTT.